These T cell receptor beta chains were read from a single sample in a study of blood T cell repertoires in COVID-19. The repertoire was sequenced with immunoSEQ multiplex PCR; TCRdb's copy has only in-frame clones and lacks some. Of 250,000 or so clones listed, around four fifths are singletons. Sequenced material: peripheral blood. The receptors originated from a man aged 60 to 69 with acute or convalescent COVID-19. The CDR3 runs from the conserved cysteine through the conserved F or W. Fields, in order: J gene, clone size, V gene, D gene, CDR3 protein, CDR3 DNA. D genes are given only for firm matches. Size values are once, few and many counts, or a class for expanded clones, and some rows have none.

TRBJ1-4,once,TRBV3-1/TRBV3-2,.,CASRNRVTNEKLFF,TGTGCCAGCAGAAACAGGGTCACTAATGAAAAACTGTTTTTT
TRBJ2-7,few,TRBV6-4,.,CASSHLHGLPSPYEQYF,TGTGCCAGCAGCCACCTCCACGGACTCCCTTCGCCCTACGAGCAGTACTTC
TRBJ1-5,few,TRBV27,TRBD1,CASSYRGHGQPQHF,TGTGCCAGCAGTTACAGGGGGCATGGTCAGCCCCAGCATTTT
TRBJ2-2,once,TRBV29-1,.,CSVARTSNTGELFF,TGCAGCGTCGCCAGGACATCGAACACCGGGGAGCTGTTTTTT
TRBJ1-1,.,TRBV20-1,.,CSVDSETEAFF,TGCAGTGTGGACTCGGAAACTGAAGCTTTCTTT
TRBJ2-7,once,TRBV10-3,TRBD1,CATGYSGQGAGEQYF,TGTGCCACCGGCTATTCGGGACAGGGGGCTGGCGAGCAGTACTTC
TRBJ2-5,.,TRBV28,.,CASSFGGLLLYF,TGTGCCAGCAGTTTTGGGGGCCTCCTTCTGTACTTC
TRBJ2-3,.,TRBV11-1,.,CASSLVGTSTDTQYF,TGTGCCAGCAGCTTAGTCGGGACTAGCACAGATACGCAGTATTTT
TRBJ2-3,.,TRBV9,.,CASSVAGTDTQYF,TGTGCCAGCAGCGTAGCAGGCACAGATACGCAGTATTTT
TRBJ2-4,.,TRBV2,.,CASSEARAPWHIQYF,TGTGCCAGCAGTGAAGCGCGGGCTCCCTGGCACATTCAGTACTTC
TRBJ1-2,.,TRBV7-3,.,CASRLSPGYGYTF,TGTGCCAGCAGACTTAGTCCGGGCTATGGCTACACCTTC
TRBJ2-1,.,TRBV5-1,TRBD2,CASSLGLAGGSYNEQFF,TGCGCCAGCAGCTTGGGTCTAGCGGGGGGATCCTACAATGAGCAGTTCTTC
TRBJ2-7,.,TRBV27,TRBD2,CASSLRGGRGAGQYF,TGTGCCAGCAGTTTACGGGGGGGGCGGGGGGCTGGGCAGTACTTC
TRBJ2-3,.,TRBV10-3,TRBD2,CAIGTSGRTDTQYF,TGTGCCATAGGGACTAGCGGCCGCACAGATACGCAGTATTTT
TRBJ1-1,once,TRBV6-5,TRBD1,CASRGTGYRNTEAFF,TGTGCCAGCAGAGGGACAGGGTATAGGAACACTGAAGCTTTCTTT
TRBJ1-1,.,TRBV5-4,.,CASSPRRDTEAFF,TGTGCCAGCAGCCCACGCAGGGACACTGAAGCTTTCTTT
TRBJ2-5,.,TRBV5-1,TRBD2,CASSSTGRAQETQYF,TGCGCCAGCAGCTCCACCGGGAGGGCTCAAGAGACCCAGTACTTC
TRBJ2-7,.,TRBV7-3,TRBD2,CASSSLAGGRYEQYF,TGTGCCAGCAGCTCGTTAGCGGGGGGGAGGTACGAGCAGTACTTC
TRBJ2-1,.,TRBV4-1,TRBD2,CASSQGPLAGGSSYNEQFF,TGCGCCAGCAGCCAAGGGCCCCTAGCGGGAGGTAGCTCCTACAATGAGCAGTTCTTC
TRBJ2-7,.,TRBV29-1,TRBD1,CSVTRTGSYEQYF,TGCAGCGTGACGAGGACAGGTTCCTACGAGCAGTACTTC
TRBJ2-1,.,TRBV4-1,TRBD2,CASSQEGSGGYNEQFF,TGCGCCAGCAGCCAAGAAGGTAGCGGGGGCTACAATGAGCAGTTCTTC
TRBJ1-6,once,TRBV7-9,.,CASSFEQGRNSPLHF,TGTGCCAGCAGCTTTGAACAGGGCCGCAATTCACCCCTCCACTTT
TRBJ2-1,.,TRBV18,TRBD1,CASSASGTGAYNEQFF,TGTGCCAGCTCCGCATCGGGGACAGGGGCCTACAATGAGCAGTTCTTC
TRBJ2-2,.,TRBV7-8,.,CASSLAGASNTGELFF,TGTGCCAGCAGCTTAGCGGGGGCCTCGAACACCGGGGAGCTGTTTTTT
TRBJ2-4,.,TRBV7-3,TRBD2,CASSIIRLAGAAKNIQYF,TGTGCCAGCAGCATAATAAGGCTAGCGGGGGCAGCCAAAAACATTCAGTACTTC
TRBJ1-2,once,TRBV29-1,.,CSVLPTADNYGYTF,TGCAGCGTTCTCCCGACAGCCGACAACTATGGCTACACCTTC
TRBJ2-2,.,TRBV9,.,CASSVVVDTGELFF,TGTGCCAGCAGCGTAGTAGTAGACACCGGGGAGCTGTTTTTT
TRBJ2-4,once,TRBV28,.,CASNLMGGAKNIQYF,TGTGCCAGCAACCTGATGGGGGGAGCCAAAAACATTCAGTACTTC
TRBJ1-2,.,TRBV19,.,CASSIGTAGIYGYTF,TGTGCCAGTAGTATAGGGACAGCCGGGATCTATGGCTACACCTTC